This T cell receptor (beta chain) was sequenced during a study of CXCR3-negative and CXCR3-positive naive CD8 T cells. Study outcomes and limitations: Most assays were run on fresh PBMCs (CXCR3 expression partially decreased after cryopreservation). Diversity in memory CD8+ cells fell much lower than the comparably high levels seen in both naive subsets.

Germline values: CDR1 DFQATT, CDR2 SNEGSKA (reference sequence). This CDR3 is 15 amino acids long. Of note for this clonotype: Its specificity is unknown.

In preparing the TRB cDNA libraries, 5' RACE with UMI labels was used. From its re-call of the 5' RACE reads, TCRdb lists each CDR3 protein once, without DNA. The repertoire table contains 55,000 to 70,000 distinct CDR3 sequences. J is TRBJ2-1 and V is TRBV20-1; TCRdb picks TRBD2, but there is no DNA to check that call. The receptor was derived from a human donor in good health. Some clones in this sample may be carry-over from other donors' samples. What was sequenced was memory CD8+ T cells from blood. CDR3 amino acids: CSASKLPSGDNEQFF.